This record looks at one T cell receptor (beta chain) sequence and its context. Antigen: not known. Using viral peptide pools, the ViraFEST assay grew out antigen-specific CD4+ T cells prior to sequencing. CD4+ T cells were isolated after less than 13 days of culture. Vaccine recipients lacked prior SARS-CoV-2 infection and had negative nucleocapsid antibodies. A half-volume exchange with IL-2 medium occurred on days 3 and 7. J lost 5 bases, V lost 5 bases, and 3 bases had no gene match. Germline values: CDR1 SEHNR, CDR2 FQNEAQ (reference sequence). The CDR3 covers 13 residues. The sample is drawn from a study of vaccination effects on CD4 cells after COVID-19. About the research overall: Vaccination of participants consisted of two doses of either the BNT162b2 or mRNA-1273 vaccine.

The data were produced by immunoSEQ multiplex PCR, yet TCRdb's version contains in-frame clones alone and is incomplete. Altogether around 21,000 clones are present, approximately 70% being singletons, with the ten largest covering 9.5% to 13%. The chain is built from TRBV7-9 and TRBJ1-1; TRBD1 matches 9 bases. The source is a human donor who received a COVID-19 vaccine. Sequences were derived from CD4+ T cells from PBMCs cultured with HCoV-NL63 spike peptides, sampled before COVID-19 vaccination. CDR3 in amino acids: CASSRTGETEAFF. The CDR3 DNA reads TGTGCCAGCAGCCGGACAGGGGAGACTGAAGCTTTCTTT.